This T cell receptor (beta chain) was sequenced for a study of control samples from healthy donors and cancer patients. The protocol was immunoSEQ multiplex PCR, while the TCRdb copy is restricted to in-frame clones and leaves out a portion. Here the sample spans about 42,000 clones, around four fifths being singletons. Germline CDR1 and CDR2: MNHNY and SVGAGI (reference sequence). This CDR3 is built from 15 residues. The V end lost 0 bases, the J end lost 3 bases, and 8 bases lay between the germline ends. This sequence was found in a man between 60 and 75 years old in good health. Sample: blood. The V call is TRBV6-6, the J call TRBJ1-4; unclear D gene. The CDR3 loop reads CASSYSRRSNEKLFF. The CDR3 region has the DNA TGTGCCAGCAGTTACTCGAGGAGGTCTAATGAAAAACTGTTTTTT.